This is a list of T cell receptor beta chains from one sample in a study of T-cell memory formation after mild COVID-19. TCRdb redid the calling of the 5' RACE reads with MiXCR, one entry per CDR3 protein. The sample lists approximately 100,000 distinct CDR3 sequences; around 10% were seen once. Sequenced: PBMCs or a T cell subset sorted from them (not recorded which). These receptors came from a man younger than 35 who had mild COVID-19 (a few samples of this study predate the infection). Cell type and time point are not known. Both conserved end residues are part of each CDR3. Not all rows give a size; the values are once, few, many and, for expanded clones, a class.

abundance: -
j_gene: TRBJ2-3
v_gene: TRBV4-3
CDR3aa: CASSGTADGADTQYF

abundance: once
j_gene: TRBJ2-2
v_gene: TRBV15
CDR3aa: CATSPRDRGHGELFF

abundance: few
j_gene: TRBJ2-2
v_gene: TRBV7-6
CDR3aa: CASSSWQGANTGELFF

abundance: -
j_gene: TRBJ1-1
v_gene: TRBV7-9
CDR3aa: CASSTPGGSMNTEAFF

abundance: -
j_gene: TRBJ2-2
v_gene: TRBV6-2/TRBV6-3
CDR3aa: CASSYSVGDKNTGELFF

abundance: -
j_gene: TRBJ1-1
v_gene: TRBV29-1
CDR3aa: CSVYTAMAFF

abundance: many
j_gene: TRBJ1-5
v_gene: TRBV4-3
CDR3aa: CASSQDRFSNQPQHF

abundance: few
j_gene: TRBJ2-3
v_gene: TRBV7-6
CDR3aa: CASSIQGPTSTDTQYF

abundance: few
j_gene: TRBJ1-1
v_gene: TRBV5-1
CDR3aa: CASSDGQGVTEAFF

abundance: -
j_gene: TRBJ1-1
v_gene: TRBV6-6
CDR3aa: CASSYSVQERVDTEAFF

abundance: -
j_gene: TRBJ2-7
v_gene: TRBV20-1
CDR3aa: CSATTGREQYF

abundance: -
j_gene: TRBJ2-7
v_gene: TRBV7-2
CDR3aa: CASSLASGAYYEQYF

abundance: -
j_gene: TRBJ1-5
v_gene: TRBV6-1
CDR3aa: CASSLHLEGGYSNQPQHF

abundance: -
j_gene: TRBJ1-2
v_gene: TRBV4-1
CDR3aa: CASTPRSNTDNYYGYTF

abundance: few
j_gene: TRBJ1-6
v_gene: TRBV7-9
CDR3aa: CASSLGRDRGRLSPLHF

abundance: few
j_gene: TRBJ1-2
v_gene: TRBV7-6
CDR3aa: CASSLDRVGNYGYTF

abundance: -
j_gene: TRBJ2-1
v_gene: TRBV10-2
CDR3aa: CASSSGGPSPYNEQFF

abundance: -
j_gene: TRBJ2-7
v_gene: TRBV30
CDR3aa: CACPTERGYEQYF

abundance: -
j_gene: TRBJ2-1
v_gene: TRBV11-2
CDR3aa: CASSLASGVSNEQFF

abundance: few
j_gene: TRBJ1-1
v_gene: TRBV4-1
CDR3aa: CASSPPDRYTEAFF

abundance: -
j_gene: TRBJ2-5
v_gene: TRBV9
CDR3aa: CASSGGGGGETQYF

abundance: many
j_gene: TRBJ2-5
v_gene: TRBV7-7
CDR3aa: CASSLRTSGQETQYF

abundance: few
j_gene: TRBJ2-6
v_gene: TRBV7-9
CDR3aa: CASSSAGTGSGANVLTF

abundance: -
j_gene: TRBJ2-3
v_gene: TRBV4-1
CDR3aa: CASSQEPSGGTTDTQYF

abundance: -
j_gene: TRBJ2-3
v_gene: TRBV15
CDR3aa: CATGVSPDTQYF

abundance: -
j_gene: TRBJ2-1
v_gene: TRBV6-4
CDR3aa: CASSSAGGTPSYNEQFF

abundance: few
j_gene: TRBJ1-1
v_gene: TRBV7-2
CDR3aa: CASSPRLSNTEAFF

abundance: -
j_gene: TRBJ2-3
v_gene: TRBV27
CDR3aa: CASSLDTGADTQYF

abundance: -
j_gene: TRBJ1-5
v_gene: TRBV23-1
CDR3aa: CASSQWQGAPQPQHF

abundance: -
j_gene: TRBJ2-7
v_gene: TRBV7-9
CDR3aa: CASTLIPGEQYF

abundance: few
j_gene: TRBJ1-5
v_gene: TRBV20-1
CDR3aa: CSARGRGQQPQHF

abundance: -
j_gene: TRBJ1-1
v_gene: TRBV4-3
CDR3aa: CASSQAGVTEAFF

abundance: -
j_gene: TRBJ2-1
v_gene: TRBV20-1
CDR3aa: CSARGTTLTDEQFF

abundance: many
j_gene: TRBJ2-2
v_gene: TRBV29-1
CDR3aa: CSVVTGTGELFF

abundance: few
j_gene: TRBJ1-1
v_gene: TRBV19
CDR3aa: CASSIWGRGNTEAFF

abundance: -
j_gene: TRBJ2-3
v_gene: TRBV4-1
CDR3aa: CASSQGFLDTQYF

abundance: -
j_gene: TRBJ1-5
v_gene: TRBV7-2
CDR3aa: CASSPDSSSNQPQHF

abundance: -
j_gene: TRBJ1-1
v_gene: TRBV28
CDR3aa: CASSYRRGGNTEAFF

abundance: -
j_gene: TRBJ2-5
v_gene: TRBV7-2
CDR3aa: CASSTGGWGFQETQYF

abundance: -
j_gene: TRBJ1-1
v_gene: TRBV5-1
CDR3aa: CASSLGSTGPLNTEAFF

abundance: many
j_gene: TRBJ2-1
v_gene: TRBV7-2
CDR3aa: CASSAGLAGGNEQFF

abundance: once
j_gene: TRBJ2-7
v_gene: TRBV3-1
CDR3aa: CASSPEATGKQYF

abundance: few
j_gene: TRBJ1-5
v_gene: TRBV20-1
CDR3aa: CSASPDRANQPQHF

abundance: -
j_gene: TRBJ2-7
v_gene: TRBV5-1
CDR3aa: CASSLGHTSYEQYF

abundance: few
j_gene: TRBJ1-1
v_gene: TRBV5-1
CDR3aa: CASSSARIAEAFF

abundance: many
j_gene: TRBJ2-3
v_gene: TRBV7-9
CDR3aa: CASSSSGEADTQYF

abundance: few
j_gene: TRBJ2-7
v_gene: TRBV25-1
CDR3aa: CASSAGQGYEQYF

abundance: few
j_gene: TRBJ1-6
v_gene: TRBV27
CDR3aa: CASSLRDYNSPLHF

abundance: few
j_gene: TRBJ1-5
v_gene: TRBV27
CDR3aa: CASRVGGSNQPQHF

abundance: few
j_gene: TRBJ2-3
v_gene: TRBV9
CDR3aa: CASSVVSGGGTDTQYF

abundance: few
j_gene: TRBJ2-4
v_gene: TRBV4-3
CDR3aa: CASSQDLAGFVTIQYF

abundance: few
j_gene: TRBJ2-2
v_gene: TRBV4-1
CDR3aa: CASSQVSNTGELFF

abundance: medium-sized
j_gene: TRBJ2-4
v_gene: TRBV7-2
CDR3aa: CASSLASQGAKNIQYF

abundance: -
j_gene: TRBJ1-2
v_gene: TRBV20-1
CDR3aa: CSAPLRTEHGYTF

abundance: -
j_gene: TRBJ2-2
v_gene: TRBV5-4
CDR3aa: CASSWTGGRAGELFF

abundance: few
j_gene: TRBJ2-5
v_gene: TRBV4-1
CDR3aa: CASSQVPSGGPTGTQYF

abundance: -
j_gene: TRBJ1-4
v_gene: TRBV9
CDR3aa: CASSPSYRGINEKLFF